Given below is one T cell receptor (beta chain) in context. These data are taken from a study of blood T cell repertoires in COVID-19. Overall study context: PBMCs, B-cell-depleted T cells, or T cells were the source of the cDNA or gDNA that made up the material.

The V and J ends lost 4 bases and 5 bases respectively, with 7 bases between them. The CDR3 is 12 amino acids. Germline V gene data show CDR1 as SGHTA and CDR2 as FQGNSA. Profiled with immunoSEQ multiplex PCR; TCRdb holds only in-frame clones, not every one. Here the sample spans 250,000 to 400,000 clones, 88% being singletons. The sequence came from a woman under 40 with COVID-19, enrolled during active disease. The specimen sequenced was peripheral blood. J is TRBJ2-3 and V is TRBV7-2; tentative D call: TRBD2 (6 bases). The CDR3 coding sequence is TGTGCCAGCAGCTCGGGAGTAGATACGCAGTATTTT. Translated: CASSSGVDTQYF. The complete variable domain, with remaining parts taken from reference TRBV7-2 and TRBJ2-3, reads GAGVSQSPSNKVTEKGKDVELRCDPISGHTALYWYRQSLGQGLEFLIYFQGNSAPDKSGLPSDRFSAERTGGSVSTLTIQRTQQEDSAVYLCASSSGVDTQYFGPGTRLTVL.